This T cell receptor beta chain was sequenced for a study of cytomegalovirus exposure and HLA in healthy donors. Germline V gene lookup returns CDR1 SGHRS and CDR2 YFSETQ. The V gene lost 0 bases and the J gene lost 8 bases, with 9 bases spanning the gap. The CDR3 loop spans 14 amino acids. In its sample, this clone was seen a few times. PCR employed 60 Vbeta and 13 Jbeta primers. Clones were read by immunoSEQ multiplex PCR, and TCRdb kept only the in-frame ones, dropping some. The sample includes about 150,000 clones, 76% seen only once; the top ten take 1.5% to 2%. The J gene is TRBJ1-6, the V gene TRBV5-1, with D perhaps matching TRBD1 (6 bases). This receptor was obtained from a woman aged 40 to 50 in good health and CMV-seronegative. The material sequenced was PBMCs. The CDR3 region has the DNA TGCGCCAGCAGCTTGGACAGGGACGATTCACCCCTCCACTTT. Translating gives CASSLDRDDSPLHF.